The present T cell receptor (beta chain) was sequenced within a study of response to subunit inactivated influenza vaccine. General study points: Each seasonal influenza vaccination, the authors suggested, recruits few new T cells.

TCRdb used MiXCR to reprocess the RT-PCR reads, holding one entry per CDR3 protein. This table has roughly 500,000 distinct CDR3 sequences, 25% appearing once. This clonotype was found a few times. Its matching antigen is unknown. The germline CDR1 and CDR2 sequences are SGHRS and YFSETQ. The CDR3 loop spans 14 amino acids. Trimming left V 4 bases short and J 5 bases short, with 12 bases between. The sequence was obtained from a man aged 45-65 years who received an inactivated influenza vaccine. The sample was CD4+ T cells sorted from PBMCs, taken about 5 days after vaccination. The rearrangement links TRBV5-1 to TRBJ1-4; D not resolved. The DNA of the CDR3 is TGCGCCAGCAGCATCCTAGGAGCCAATGAAAAACTGTTTTTT. This encodes CASSILGANEKLFF.